The 20 T cell receptor beta chains below all came from one sample that was sequenced in a study of T-cell reconstitution after alpha-beta-depleted transplantation in children. The library targeted TCRbeta and was prepared with unique molecular identifiers. TCRdb analysed the PCR reads with MiXCR anew, one entry per CDR3 protein. The sample holds 490,000 or so distinct CDR3 sequences, approximately 12% seen once. The specimen comprised PBMCs from the stem cell graft donor, sampled from the stem cell graft. The receptors stem from a human donor who donated a stem cell graft to a child with combined immunodeficiency.

This clonotype was counted a few times. The rearrangement links TRBV11-2 to TRBJ2-1; possible D gene TRBD2, 6 bases. The CDR3 runs to 12 residues. The germline gives CDR1 SGHAT, CDR2 FQNNGV. Between the trimmed V and J ends, which lost 2 bases and 9 bases, there was a span of 8 bases. DNA for the CDR3: TGTGCCAGCAGCTTACCGGAGGGTGAGCAGTTCTTC. Its translation is CASSLPEGEQFF.

In this sample, this clonotype turned up many times. The chain joins TRBV15 to TRBJ1-2; 11 bases fit TRBD1. Germline-derived CDR1 and CDR2 are LNHNV and YYDKDF (reference sequence). The CDR3 is 15 amino acids. Trimming at V came to 3 bases and at J to 4 bases, leaving 4 bases not matched to a gene. CDR3 in amino acids: CATSSRTGGFYGYTF. In DNA form, the CDR3 reads TGTGCCACCAGCAGCCGGACAGGGGGCTTCTATGGCTACACCTTC.

This clonotype was found many times. The chain recombines TRBV15 with TRBJ2-7; TRBD1 might be the D (5 bases). CDR3 length: 13 amino acids. V was trimmed by 4 bases and J by 5 bases, leaving 12 bases between them. Germline CDR1 reads LNHNV; CDR2 reads YYDKDF (reference sequence). CDR3: CATSTRVYHEQYF. For the CDR3, the DNA is TGTGCCACCAGCACCAGGGTGTACCACGAGCAGTACTTC.

This clonotype was seen at least ten times. This chain joins TRBV10-3 and TRBJ2-7; D possibly corresponds to TRBD2 (5 bases). The V end lost 0 bases, the J end lost 0 bases, and 6 bases lay between the germline ends. The CDR3 sequence is 14 residues long. Germline loops: CDR1 ENHRY, CDR2 SYGVKD. This CDR3 is CAISESGSSYEQYF. The CDR3 coding sequence is TGTGCCATCAGTGAGTCGGGGAGCTCCTACGAGCAGTACTTC.

This chain connects TRBV15 to TRBJ2-2; 8 positions match TRBD2. V was pared by 1 base and J by 5 bases, with 9 bases of the junction left unmatched. This CDR3 comprises 17 residues. Germline V gives CDR1 LNHNV, CDR2 YYDKDF (reference sequence). The CDR3 protein is CATSRARGQRGTGELFF. The CDR3 DNA sequence: TGTGCCACCAGCAGAGCCCGCGGGCAGCGGGGGACCGGGGAGCTGTTTTTT.

This clonotype was seen at least ten times. The chain joins TRBV10-3 to TRBJ2-7; D gene uncertain. Trimming removed 0 bases from V and 3 bases from J, with 6 bases in between. The CDR3 is 13 residues long. Germline V CDR1 and CDR2: ENHRY, SYGVKD. The CDR3 sequence is CAISESGIYEQYF. DNA of the CDR3: TGTGCCATCAGTGAGTCTGGGATCTACGAGCAGTACTTC.

The CDR3 nucleotides are TGTGCCAGCAGCTCCGCGGAGAACACCATATATTTT. Translating gives CASSSAENTIYF. The rearrangement joins TRBV7-9 to TRBJ1-3, with D hard to call. Deletions cut 4 bases from V and 7 bases from J, with 8 bases between. There are 12 residues in the CDR3. The germline V gene encodes CDR1 SEHNR and CDR2 FQNEAQ (reference sequence).

This rearrangement joins TRBV6-2 or TRBV6-3 to TRBJ2-2; 8 bases are a match to TRBD1. CDR1 MNHEY and CDR2 SVGEGT come from the germline V gene. Trimming removed 8 bases from V and 6 bases from J; junction bases left unmatched: 8. The CDR3 runs to 14 residues. This CDR3 is CASATGAGSGELFF. CDR3 DNA sequence: TGTGCCAGCGCGACAGGGGCAGGCTCCGGGGAGCTGTTTTTT.

The sample holds a few counts of this clonotype. CDR3 DNA: TGTGCCAGTAGTATAGATGCTGTAGCCAAAAACATTCAGTACTTC. This sequence encodes CASSIDAVAKNIQYF. The rearrangement uses TRBV19 and TRBJ2-4; no clear D gene. The CDR3 runs to 15 residues. CDR1 and CDR2 from the germline V gene are LNHDA and SQIVND (reference sequence). Trimming left V 0 bases short and J 0 bases short, with 6 bases between.

This clonotype was counted ten times or more. The CDR3 sequence is CASSDVLEGPHEQFF. The CDR3 nucleotides are TGTGCCAGCAGTGACGTATTAGAAGGCCCGCATGAGCAGTTCTTC. V is TRBV6-4 and J is TRBJ2-1; D is unresolved. Germline assignment: CDR1 MRHNA and CDR2 SNTAGT. V lost 2 bases and J 8 bases, leaving 16 bases between the germline ends. The CDR3 has 15 residues.

This rearrangement joins TRBV9 to TRBJ2-7, with no clear D. V was clipped by 0 bases and J by 3 bases, with 10 bases between them. Germline values: CDR1 SGDLS, CDR2 YYNGEE. The CDR3 length is 14 residues. CDR3 DNA: TGTGCCAGCAGCGTAGCTGGAGCTGACTACGAGCAGTACTTC. It is translated as CASSVAGADYEQYF. Full variable domain (missing parts from reference TRBV9 and TRBJ2-7): DSGVTQTPKHLITATGQRVTLRCSPRSGDLSVYWYQQSLDQGLQFLIQYYNGEERAKGNILERFSAQQFPDLHSELNLSSLELGDSALYFCASSVAGADYEQYFGPGTRLTVT.

In its sample, this clonotype was seen a few times. J is TRBJ2-7 and V is TRBV7-8; 7 nucleotides agree with TRBD2. The CDR3 is 15 amino acids. The V and J ends lost 4 bases and 0 bases, in that order; junction bases with no gene match: 6. Looked up from germline, CDR1 is SGHVS and CDR2 is FQNEAQ. CDR3 sequence: CASSSGGSPSYEQYF. DNA of the CDR3: TGTGCCAGCAGCTCCGGCGGGAGCCCCTCCTACGAGCAGTACTTC.

This chain joins TRBV20-1 and TRBJ2-3; 9 bases align to TRBD2. The trim removed 4 bases at V and 4 bases at J, leaving 6 bases unmatched. This CDR3 comprises 14 residues. Germline CDR1 reads DFQATT; CDR2 reads SNEGSKA (reference sequence). This CDR3 reads CSATSGTSSDTQYF. In nucleotides, the CDR3 is TGCAGTGCTACCAGTGGGACTAGCTCAGATACGCAGTATTTT.

This clonotype was picked up many times. The rearrangement joins TRBV12-3 or TRBV12-4 to TRBJ2-7, with TRBD1 matching 8 bases. V gave up 3 bases and J gave up 3 bases; unmatched junction bases: 7. CDR3 size: 15 residues. Here the CDR3 reads CASSFGDRGLYEQYF. The CDR3, as DNA: TGTGCCAGCAGTTTTGGAGACAGGGGACTCTACGAGCAGTACTTC.

Many counts were recorded for this clonotype. The CDR3 DNA reads TGTGCCAGTCGCGGGGGGTCTCACACCGGGGAGCTGTTTTTT. Protein product: CASRGGSHTGELFF. This rearrangement joins TRBV9 to TRBJ2-2, with 8 bases identical to TRBD2. J gave up 3 bases and V 8 bases, and 6 bases lay outside the gene matches. The CDR3 runs to 14 residues. Germline CDR1 is SGDLS and CDR2 is YYNGEE.

This clonotype was counted only a few times. The genes are TRBV9 and TRBJ1-3, with D perhaps matching TRBD1 (5 bases). Germline CDR1 SGDLS, CDR2 YYNGEE. There are 16 residues in the CDR3. V lost 0 bases to trimming and J lost 0 bases, with 10 bases between them. The CDR3 region has the DNA TGTGCCAGCAGCGTAGCACTGACAGCCTCTGGAAACACCATATATTTT. It specifies CASSVALTASGNTIYF.

The chain combines TRBV9 with TRBJ2-7; TRBD2 matches 8 bases. The germline gives CDR1 SGDLS, CDR2 YYNGEE. V was clipped by 0 bases and J by 5 bases; unmatched bases: 7. CDR3 size: 15 residues. CDR3 in amino acids: CASSVDGTRFHEQYF. CDR3 in DNA: TGTGCCAGCAGCGTAGATGGGACTAGATTCCACGAGCAGTACTTC.

Ten or more counts support this clonotype. The chain couples TRBV7-2 to TRBJ2-7, with D tentatively TRBD2 (6 bases). Germline V CDR1 and CDR2: SGHTA, FQGNSA. There are 15 residues in the CDR3. Trimming pared 5 bases from V and 1 base from J, leaving 15 bases between. CDR3 in DNA: TGTGCCAGCAGCCTGGCCGGGAGTTTGTCCTACGAGCAGTACTTC. Protein sequence: CASSLAGSLSYEQYF.

The CDR3 loop reads CSVEVSGRLAGDEQFF. The CDR3 nucleotides are TGCAGCGTTGAAGTCAGCGGACGGCTAGCGGGAGATGAGCAGTTCTTC. This chain connects TRBV29-1 to TRBJ2-1, with 10 bases fitting TRBD2. This CDR3 is 16 amino acids long. The V gene end was trimmed by 1 base and the J gene end by 8 bases; junction bases not matched to a gene: 11. CDR1 is SQVTM, CDR2 ANQGSEA, per germline.

The V gene is TRBV18, the J gene TRBJ2-3; D is undetermined. Trimming took off 2 bases at V and 2 bases at J, with 8 bases between the two ends. CDR1 and CDR2 (germline): KGHSH, LQKENI. This CDR3 spans 14 amino acids. The CDR3 is CASSPSTNTDTQYF. The CDR3 bases are TGTGCCAGCTCACCATCAACGAACACAGATACGCAGTATTTT.